The 30 T cell receptor beta chains listed next were all sequenced from one sample in a study of cytomegalovirus exposure and HLA in healthy donors. Primers for the PCR totalled 60 Vbeta and 13 Jbeta. The data were produced by immunoSEQ multiplex PCR, yet TCRdb's version contains in-frame clones alone and is incomplete. The data hold 110,000 to 150,000 clones, with roughly 74% observed a single time. Sequenced input: PBMCs. The source is a woman aged 18-29 years in good health and CMV-seropositive.

The chain has TRBV19 and TRBJ2-1, with TRBD2 matching 8 bases. The CDR3 is 15 residues long. CDR1 and CDR2 (germline): LNHDA, SQIVND (reference sequence). Trimming removed 9 bases from V and 3 bases from J; junction bases left unmatched: 10. CDR3 sequence (DNA): TGTGCCAGCAGGGGCGCGGGGGGCAACTACAATGAGCAGTTCTTC. Translating gives CASRGAGGNYNEQFF. The complete variable domain, with remaining parts taken from reference TRBV19 and TRBJ2-1, reads DGGITQSPKYLFRKEGQNVTLSCEQNLNHDAMYWYRQDPGQGLRLIYYSQIVNDFQKGDIAEGYSVSREKKESFPLTVTSAQKNPTAFYLCASRGAGGNYNEQFFGPGTRLTVL.

The gene calls are TRBV27 and TRBJ2-7; D perhaps matches TRBD1 (5 bases). Between the trimmed V and J ends, which lost 2 bases and 4 bases, there was a span of 27 bases. The CDR3 is 19 residues long. Germline values: CDR1 MNHEY, CDR2 SMNVEV (reference sequence). The DNA for the CDR3 is TGTGCCAGCAGTTTAGGATCAGGGTCCACCCCGCGAGGTCTATACGAGCAGTACTTC. Amino acids: CASSLGSGSTPRGLYEQYF.

The chain has TRBV29-1 and TRBJ2-7, with 7 bases identical to TRBD1. This CDR3 has 13 residues. CDR1 is SQVTM, CDR2 ANQGSEA, per germline. V lost 6 bases and J lost 2; bases outside the gene matches: 7. The CDR3 is CSVALGQTYEQYF. The CDR3 region has the DNA TGCAGCGTCGCCCTGGGACAGACCTACGAGCAGTACTTC.

The CDR3 reads CASSPSDRVLHYEQYF. The CDR3 DNA follows: TGTGCCAGCAGCCCTTCCGACAGGGTCCTTCACTACGAGCAGTACTTC. The chain joins TRBV7-2 to TRBJ2-7; TRBD1 matches at 7 bases. This CDR3 region has 16 residues. The V and J ends lost 5 bases and 3 bases, in that order; junction bases with no gene match: 13. Germline CDR1 reads SGHTA; CDR2 reads FQGNSA.

V and J are TRBV11-2 and TRBJ2-7; perhaps TRBD2 as D (6 bases). Trimming removed 3 bases at V and 0 bases at J, with 12 bases between. The CDR3 consists of 15 residues. The germline gives CDR1 SGHAT, CDR2 FQNNGV. The CDR3 region is CASSFGGGVSYEQYF. The CDR3 DNA reads TGTGCCAGCAGCTTTGGTGGCGGGGTCTCCTACGAGCAGTACTTC.

This rearrangement joins TRBV2 to TRBJ1-1; D possibly corresponds to TRBD1 (6 bases). Germline CDR1 and CDR2: SNHLY and FYNNEI. The CDR3 runs to 14 residues. Deletions cut 5 bases from V and 1 base from J, with 11 bases between. Here the CDR3 DNA reads TGTGCCAGCAGTTTGCGGACAGAGAACACTGAAGCTTTCTTT. Its protein is CASSLRTENTEAFF.

J is TRBJ1-5 and V is TRBV4-1; D unclear. The germline V gene encodes CDR1 MGHRA and CDR2 YSYEKL. Trimming stripped 0 bases from V and 6 bases from J, with 9 bases between. The CDR3 totals 14 residues. The chain's CDR3 is CASSQELGSQPQHF. The CDR3 region has the DNA TGCGCCAGCAGCCAAGAACTAGGAAGTCAGCCCCAGCATTTT.

This clone was detected a few times. This chain uses TRBV6-5 with TRBJ2-5; D uncertain. Matching the DNA end better, TRBJ2-7 makes the J call doubtful. The CDR3 length is 14 residues. Germline V lookup: CDR1 MNHEY, CDR2 SVGAGI. The CDR3 sequence is CASSYAGRLYEQYF. The CDR3 bases are TGTGCCAGCAGTTACGCTGGCAGACTTTACGAGCAGTACTTC.

The rearrangement uses TRBV7-2 and TRBJ1-6; D possibly corresponds to TRBD1 (6 bases). The CDR3 is 15 amino acids. Germline V lookup: CDR1 SGHTA, CDR2 FQGNSA. The V and J ends lost 5 bases and 8 bases respectively, with 16 bases between them. The CDR3 sequence: CASSVTGTRDSPLHF. The DNA for the CDR3 is TGTGCCAGCAGCGTCACCGGGACAAGGGATTCACCCCTCCACTTT. Supplemented by reference TRBV7-2 and TRBJ1-6, the full variable domain reads GAGVSQSPSNKVTEKGKDVELRCDPISGHTALYWYRQSLGQGLEFLIYFQGNSAPDKSGLPSDRFSAERTGGSVSTLTIQRTQQEDSAVYLCASSVTGTRDSPLHFGNGTRLTVT.

V gene TRBV6-1 combines with J gene TRBJ1-4; TRBD1 aligns across 9 bases. Germline values: CDR1 MNHNS, CDR2 SASEGT. CDR3 length: 15 amino acids. The trim removed 2 bases at V and 7 bases at J, leaving 5 bases unmatched. The CDR3 reads CASSEYPDRGEKLFF. The CDR3 nucleotides read TGTGCCAGCAGTGAATATCCGGACAGGGGTGAAAAACTGTTTTTT.

The J gene is TRBJ2-7, the V gene TRBV7-2; D remains ambiguous. Trimming removed 5 bases at V and 3 bases at J, with 14 bases between. The CDR3 loop spans 14 amino acids. CDR1 and CDR2 (germline): SGHTA, FQGNSA. CDR3 in DNA: TGTGCCAGCAGCCGAGCCCACAGTAACTACGAGCAGTACTTC. It yields the protein CASSRAHSNYEQYF.

V and J are TRBV10-1 and TRBJ1-1; 7 positions match TRBD1. This CDR3 is 15 amino acids long. Germline assignment: CDR1 WNHNN and CDR2 SYGVQD (reference sequence). The V and J ends lost 2 bases and 0 bases, in that order; junction bases with no gene match: 3. The CDR3 reads CASSEGTAMNTEAFF. The CDR3 DNA reads TGCGCCAGCAGTGAGGGGACAGCTATGAACACTGAAGCTTTCTTT.

This clone was seen a handful of times. The chain employs TRBV2 and TRBJ2-7; 7 bases line up with TRBD1. The germline V gene encodes CDR1 SNHLY and CDR2 FYNNEI. CDR3 length equals 14 residues. V lost 6 bases and J lost 2; bases outside the gene matches: 7. The chain's CDR3 is CASREQGPTYEQYF. The CDR3 coding sequence is TGTGCCAGCAGGGAACAGGGGCCAACCTACGAGCAGTACTTC.

The gene calls are TRBV5-4 and TRBJ2-2; 7 positions agree with TRBD1. The length of the CDR3 is 14 residues. The trim removed 4 bases at V and 6 bases at J, leaving 6 bases unmatched. Germline-derived CDR1 and CDR2 are SGHNT and YYREEE (reference sequence). The CDR3 loop is CASSLTGSAGELFF. The CDR3 DNA reads TGTGCCAGCAGCCTGACAGGGAGTGCCGGGGAGCTGTTTTTT.

On this clone: At the DNA level, this CDR3 is encoded by other sequences in the same sample as well. The V call is TRBV4-3, the J call TRBJ2-5; D gene ambiguous. V lost 4 bases and J 5 bases, leaving 17 bases between the germline ends. CDR3 length: 15 amino acids. Per germline, CDR1 LGHNA and CDR2 YSLEER. This CDR3 is CASSPSRPSLETQYF. CDR3 sequence (DNA): TGCGCCAGCAGCCCAAGTCGGCCTAGTTTGGAGACCCAGTACTTC.

This rearrangement joins TRBV5-1 to TRBJ1-5, with D possibly TRBD1 on 5 matching bases. The CDR3 totals 13 residues. Germline CDR1 reads SGHRS; CDR2 reads YFSETQ. Trimming left V 5 bases short and J 1 base short, with 7 bases between. The CDR3 protein is CASREGSNQPQHF. The CDR3 region has the DNA TGCGCCAGCAGGGAGGGGAGCAATCAGCCCCAGCATTTT. Full variable domain (remainder filled in from reference TRBV5-1 and TRBJ1-5): KAGVTQTPRYLIKTRGQQVTLSCSPISGHRSVSWYQQTPGQGLQFLFEYFSETQRNKGNFPGRFSGRQFSNSRSEMNVSTLELGDSALYLCASREGSNQPQHFGDGTRLSIL.

In regard to this clone: Other DNA sequences in this specimen translate into the identical CDR3. The chain uses TRBV5-4 and TRBJ2-7; 7 bases agree with TRBD1. The J segment lost 3 bases and the V segment lost 4 bases, leaving 4 bases of the junction unmatched. Germline-derived CDR1 and CDR2 are SGHNT and YYREEE (reference sequence). The CDR3 spans 13 residues. CDR3 protein: CASSPRDSYEQYF. CDR3 nucleotide sequence: TGTGCCAGCAGCCCCCGGGACAGCTACGAGCAGTACTTC.

A word on this clone: This sample includes further DNA sequences coding for the same CDR3. The chain joins TRBV4-3 to TRBJ2-5, with 7 positions matching TRBD2. V shed 1 base, J shed 2 bases, and the junction held 1 base outside the gene matches. CDR1 and CDR2 (germline): LGHNA, YSLEER. The CDR3 length is 14 residues. The CDR3 coding sequence is TGCGCCAGCAGCCAAGGGGGGGGACAAGAGACCCAGTACTTC. This gives the protein CASSQGGGQETQYF.

The rearrangement joins TRBV16 to TRBJ1-5, with 7 bases matching TRBD1. The CDR3 runs 16 residues. CDR1 and CDR2 (germline): KGHSY, FQNENV. V shed 4 bases and J 6 bases; nucleotides not matched to a gene: 12. The CDR3 reads CASSRTPGSGGQPQHF. The CDR3 nucleotides are TGTGCCAGCAGCCGAACCCCAGGATCAGGGGGTCAGCCCCAGCATTTT. Full variable domain (missing parts from reference TRBV16 and TRBJ1-5): GEEVAQTPKHLVRGEGQKAKLYCAPIKGHSYVFWYQQVLKNEFKFLISFQNENVFDETGMPKERFSAKCLPNSPCSLEIQATKLEDSAVYFCASSRTPGSGGQPQHFGDGTRLSIL.

The chain carries TRBV6-1 and TRBJ2-2; no clear D gene. In germline, CDR1 is MNHNS, CDR2 SASEGT. The CDR3 is made up of 14 amino acids. V lost 4 bases to trimming and J lost 1 base, with 7 bases between them. CDR3 nucleotides: TGTGCCAGCAGTGTCCTAGTGAACACCGGGGAGCTGTTTTTT. This translates into CASSVLVNTGELFF.

V and J are TRBV5-1 and TRBJ1-1, with 7 bases identical to TRBD1. This CDR3 spans 13 amino acids. CDR1 is SGHRS, CDR2 YFSETQ, per germline. With 2 bases clipped from V and 4 bases from J, the junction kept 2 bases outside the gene matches. The CDR3 region has the DNA TGCGCCAGCAGCTTTTCAGGGGGCACTGAAGCTTTCTTT. It is translated as CASSFSGGTEAFF.

V gene TRBV6-6 combines with J gene TRBJ2-5; TRBD1 aligns across 8 bases. Trimming at V came to 10 bases and at J to 5 bases, leaving 15 bases not matched to a gene. The CDR3 covers 15 residues. Per germline, CDR1 MNHNY and CDR2 SVGAGI (reference sequence). The DNA for the CDR3 is TGTGCCACCTCCTCCCCCGGACAGGGAAGTGAGACCCAGTACTTC. Its protein product is CATSSPGQGSETQYF.

The J gene is TRBJ1-2, the V gene TRBV10-3, with 9 positions matching TRBD1. Germline lookup yields CDR1 ENHRY and CDR2 SYGVKD. This CDR3 spans 13 amino acids. Losses at the gene ends were 6 bases for V and 6 bases for J; bases not matched to a gene: 5. DNA for the CDR3: TGTGCCATCAGGGGGACAGGGAAAAATGGCTACACCTTC. Residues: CAIRGTGKNGYTF.

This chain links TRBV19 with TRBJ1-6; perhaps TRBD1 as D (6 bases). V lost 5 bases to trimming and J lost 9 bases, with 17 bases between them. The CDR3 covers 15 residues. Germline loops: CDR1 LNHDA, CDR2 SQIVND (reference sequence). The CDR3 here is CASSSGGGKGSPLHF. As DNA, the CDR3 is TGTGCCAGTAGTTCGGGGGGCGGGAAGGGTTCACCCCTCCACTTT.

J is TRBJ2-7 and V is TRBV6-1; the D is unclear. V was pared by 2 bases and J by 2 bases, with 10 bases between. This CDR3 has 14 residues. Germline-derived CDR1 and CDR2 are MNHNS and SASEGT. CDR3 nucleotide sequence: TGTGCCAGCAGTGAAATTGGGCCTACCTACGAGCAGTACTTC. Its translation: CASSEIGPTYEQYF.

The genes are TRBV19 and TRBJ2-7; D possibly corresponds to TRBD2 (6 bases). This CDR3 is 14 amino acids long. The germline gives CDR1 LNHDA, CDR2 SQIVND (reference sequence). The V end was cut by 1 base, the J end by 4 bases, with 11 bases between. The CDR3 DNA sequence: TGTGCCAGTAGTATAGCACACGCGGGGTACGAGCAGTACTTC. Translation gives CASSIAHAGYEQYF.

This chain's CDR3 is CSVGLHGTLPYEQYF. CDR3 bases: TGCAGCGTCGGCCTGCACGGGACACTCCCCTACGAGCAGTACTTC. The J gene is TRBJ2-7, the V gene TRBV29-1; D is perhaps TRBD1 (6 bases). Germline V gene sequence: CDR1 SQVTM, CDR2 ANQGSEA. The CDR3 spans 15 residues. The V end lost 6 bases, the J end lost 2 bases, and 20 bases lay between the germline ends.

The chain is built from TRBV5-1 and TRBJ1-1; TRBD1 matches at 8 bases. From germline, CDR1 is SGHRS and CDR2 YFSETQ. The CDR3 spans 15 residues. Trimming took 5 bases from V and 4 from J; bases not matched to a gene: 10. The CDR3 coding sequence is TGCGCCAGCAGTTTCTTCGGACAGGGTGGCACTGAAGCTTTCTTT. Residues: CASSFFGQGGTEAFF.

There are a few counts of this clone. The chain couples TRBV2 to TRBJ1-2; D may be TRBD1 (5 bases). The germline gives CDR1 SNHLY, CDR2 FYNNEI. Trimming shortened V by 3 bases and J by 1 base, and 12 bases separated the two germline ends. The CDR3 is made up of 15 amino acids. This chain's CDR3 is CASSDGQGGNYGYTF. The CDR3 DNA reads TGTGCCAGCAGTGATGGCCAGGGCGGTAACTATGGCTACACCTTC.

In this sample, this clone turned up a few times. This chain connects TRBV5-4 to TRBJ2-5, with D possibly matching TRBD2 (5 bases). Germline CDR1 reads SGHNT; CDR2 reads YYREEE (reference sequence). Trimming took off 0 bases at V and 5 bases at J, with 8 bases between the two ends. The CDR3 is made up of 13 amino acids. The CDR3 protein is CASSLGRRETQYF. The CDR3 nucleotides are TGTGCCAGCAGCTTGGGTAGGAGGGAGACCCAGTACTTC.